The 21 T cell receptor beta chains below come from one sample, sequenced in a study of shared clonotypes between healthy human individuals. The protocol was immunoSEQ multiplex PCR, while the TCRdb copy is restricted to in-frame clones and leaves out a portion. The data show more than 550,000 clones, around 90% seen once. Naive CD8 populations comprised CD45RO-negative cells positively selected for CCR7, excluding terminally differentiated effector memory CD45RA+ cells. The sequencing sample was made of naive CD8+ T cells sorted from blood. These TCRs come from a man aged 25-45 years in good health.

This chain links TRBV7-9 with TRBJ2-7, with D perhaps TRBD2 (6 bases). The CDR3 covers 14 residues. Germline CDR1 is SEHNR and CDR2 is FQNEAQ (reference sequence). With 3 bases removed from V and 0 bases from J, the gap between germline ends came to 9 bases. CDR3 nucleotides: TGTGCCAGCAGCTTTGGAGGGAGCTCCTACGAGCAGTACTTC. Protein sequence: CASSFGGSSYEQYF. The complete variable domain, with remaining parts taken from reference TRBV7-9 and TRBJ2-7, reads DTGVSQNPRHKITKRGQNVTFRCDPISEHNRLYWYRQTLGQGPEFLTYFQNEAQLEKSRLLSDRFSAERPKGSFSTLEIQRTEQGDSAMYLCASSFGGSSYEQYFGPGTRLTVT.

This chain uses TRBV29-1 with TRBJ2-1, with 7 bases aligning to TRBD2. This CDR3 has 12 amino acids. Per the germline V gene, CDR1 is SQVTM and CDR2 is ANQGSEA. The junction had 8 bases not matched to a gene; V was cut back by 7 bases and J by 8 bases. This CDR3 is CSATPGGDEQFF. Here the CDR3 DNA reads TGCAGCGCTACCCCGGGAGGCGATGAGCAGTTCTTC.

This chain connects TRBV27 to TRBJ2-2; 8 bases are shared with TRBD2. Per the germline V gene, CDR1 is MNHEY and CDR2 is SMNVEV (reference sequence). V lost 3 bases and J lost 3; bases outside the gene matches: 6. The CDR3 length is 16 residues. CDR3 in DNA: TGTGCCAGCAGTTTTGACACTAGCGGATACACCGGGGAGCTGTTTTTT. Protein: CASSFDTSGYTGELFF.

This clone has a single count. The V call is TRBV5-6, the J call TRBJ2-5, with a possible D match to TRBD2 (6 bases). The CDR3 loop spans 15 amino acids. V shed 4 bases and J shed 5 bases, with 18 bases lying between them. CDR1 is SGHDT, CDR2 YYEEEE, per germline. CDR3 in DNA: TGTGCCAGCAGCGGCCCCCGGGGGAGTTGGGAGACCCAGTACTTC. It codes for CASSGPRGSWETQYF.

The chain uses TRBV9 and TRBJ2-1, with D possibly being TRBD2 (6 bases). Per the germline V gene, CDR1 is SGDLS and CDR2 is YYNGEE. The CDR3 runs to 15 residues. The V and J ends lost 3 bases and 5 bases respectively, with 15 bases between them. The DNA for the CDR3 is TGTGCCAGCAGCGCCTCCGGGAGTTCCCACAATGAGCAGTTCTTC. This translates into CASSASGSSHNEQFF.

The V and J genes are TRBV27 and TRBJ2-3, with 7 positions matching TRBD2. This CDR3 spans 16 amino acids. Unmatched junction bases numbered 17, after V lost 8 bases and J lost 6 bases. CDR1 and CDR2 (germline): MNHEY, SMNVEV (reference sequence). This CDR3 reads CASGYSLREPWDTQYF. The CDR3 DNA sequence: TGTGCCAGCGGATACTCCCTGCGGGAGCCATGGGATACGCAGTATTTT.

The J gene is TRBJ2-5, the V gene TRBV28, with a possible D match to TRBD2 (6 bases). Germline V gives CDR1 MDHEN, CDR2 SYDVKM. This CDR3 has 13 residues. V lost 3 bases, J lost 4 bases, and 9 bases lay in between. This CDR3 is CASSLGGIETQYF. CDR3 sequence (DNA): TGTGCCAGCAGTTTGGGCGGGATAGAGACCCAGTACTTC.

For this clone: Other DNA sequences in the same sample also yield this CDR3. This sequence joins TRBV7-3 and TRBJ2-7, with a tentative D call TRBD1 (6 bases). The germline gives CDR1 SGHTA, CDR2 FQGTGA. Between the trimmed V and J ends, which lost 6 bases and 4 bases, there was a span of 13 bases. The CDR3 has 13 amino acids. The CDR3 sequence: CASSPTGNYEQYF. Written as DNA, the CDR3 is TGTGCCAGCAGTCCCACAGGGAATTACGAGCAGTACTTC.

The CDR3 DNA reads as TGCAGCGTTGAATCCAGGGATGGCTACACCTTC. Amino acid sequence: CSVESRDGYTF. The rearrangement links TRBV29-1 to TRBJ1-2; a possible D gene is TRBD1 (5 bases). From germline, CDR1 is SQVTM and CDR2 ANQGSEA. CDR3 length: 11 residues. V dropped 2 bases and J dropped 6 bases, with 7 bases sitting between them.

The chain employs TRBV6-5 and TRBJ2-3; D remains unclear. Looked up from germline, CDR1 is MNHEY and CDR2 is SVGAGI. Trimming stripped 6 bases from V and 8 bases from J, with 9 bases between. CDR3 size: 11 residues. As DNA, the CDR3 is TGTGCCAGCAGCGACGCCCTTACGCAGTATTTT. Protein: CASSDALTQYF.

The chain couples TRBV7-8 to TRBJ2-1; D perhaps matches TRBD2 (6 bases). This CDR3 is built from 15 residues. Germline CDR1 and CDR2: SGHVS and FQNEAQ. V lost 1 base, J lost 3 bases, and 10 bases lay in between. CDR3 in amino acids: CASSLVPSDYNEQFF. In nucleotides, the CDR3 is TGTGCCAGCAGCTTAGTCCCTAGCGACTACAATGAGCAGTTCTTC.

The chain recombines TRBV7-9 with TRBJ2-7; 9 bases are a match to TRBD1. Germline CDR1 is SEHNR and CDR2 is FQNEAQ (reference sequence). The CDR3 has 15 residues. J gave up 7 bases and V 5 bases, and 12 bases lay outside the gene matches. The CDR3 DNA is TGTGCCAGCAGCCAGTTACCGGGACAGGGTACTGAGCAGTACTTC. This gives the protein CASSQLPGQGTEQYF.

The chain couples TRBV6-5 to TRBJ2-4; D uncertain. Germline V CDR1 and CDR2: MNHEY, SVGAGI. The V end was cut by 1 base, the J end by 0 bases, with 7 bases between. This CDR3 contains 15 residues. In DNA, the CDR3 is TGTGCCAGCAGTTACTACCCTCTAGCCAAAAACATTCAGTACTTC. Translated: CASSYYPLAKNIQYF.

The rearrangement joins TRBV28 to TRBJ2-1; 9 bases fit TRBD2. With V trimmed by 8 bases and J by 9 bases, 8 bases remained unmatched. Germline lookup yields CDR1 MDHEN and CDR2 SYDVKM. The length of the CDR3 is 13 residues. As DNA, the CDR3 is TGTGCCAGCTGGGGTAGCGGGAGCGGTGAGCAGTTCTTC. It translates to CASWGSGSGEQFF. The full variable domain, with the rest looked up from reference TRBV28 and TRBJ2-1, is DVKVTQSSRYLVKRTGEKVFLECVQDMDHENMFWYRQDPGLGLRLIYFSYDVKMKEKGDIPEGYSVSREKKERFSLILESASTNQTSMYLCASWGSGSGEQFFGPGTRLTVL.

This rearrangement joins TRBV27 to TRBJ2-1, with D unclear. V lost 0 bases to trimming and J lost 6 bases, with 6 bases between them. Germline CDR1 reads MNHEY; CDR2 reads SMNVEV (reference sequence). The CDR3 is made up of 13 amino acids. The CDR3 nucleotides read TGTGCCAGCAGTTTATCGAGACTCAATGAGCAGTTCTTC. Protein sequence: CASSLSRLNEQFF.

In its sample, this clone was seen once. The genes are TRBV4-1 and TRBJ1-2; D ambiguous. Germline-derived CDR1 and CDR2 are MGHRA and YSYEKL. Trimming removed 6 bases from V and 6 bases from J, with 8 bases in between. The CDR3 length is 11 residues. In nucleotides, the CDR3 is TGCGCCAGCAGGCATGTGGATGGCTACACCTTC. This codes for CASRHVDGYTF.

V is TRBV27 and J is TRBJ2-1, with 9 bases matching TRBD2. CDR1 and CDR2 from the germline V gene are MNHEY and SMNVEV (reference sequence). There are 14 residues in the CDR3. The V and J ends lost 2 bases and 5 bases, in that order; junction bases with no gene match: 1. The CDR3 DNA sequence: TGTGCCAGCAGTTTAGCTAGCGGGAACAATGAGCAGTTCTTC. Residues: CASSLASGNNEQFF.

This clone came up a few times. The chain has TRBV5-4 and TRBJ1-1; D is undetermined. The CDR3 covers 13 residues. CDR1 is SGHNT, CDR2 YYREEE, per germline (reference sequence). V lost 9 bases and J 4 bases, leaving 16 bases between the germline ends. The CDR3: CATSAGVSTEAFF. CDR3 nucleotides: TGTGCCACATCGGCAGGCGTAAGCACTGAAGCTTTCTTT.

This clone was found once. The genes are TRBV7-9 and TRBJ2-3; 11 bases line up with TRBD2. Germline CDR1 SEHNR, CDR2 FQNEAQ (reference sequence). V lost 5 bases, J lost 2 bases, and 9 bases stayed unmatched. The CDR3 totals 17 residues. The CDR3 DNA reads as TGTGCCAGCAGCCAAAGGACTAGCGGGCCAAACACAGATACGCAGTATTTT. Residues: CASSQRTSGPNTDTQYF. Full variable domain (missing parts from reference TRBV7-9 and TRBJ2-3): DTGVSQNPRHKITKRGQNVTFRCDPISEHNRLYWYRQTLGQGPEFLTYFQNEAQLEKSRLLSDRFSAERPKGSFSTLEIQRTEQGDSAMYLCASSQRTSGPNTDTQYFGPGTRLTVL.

The V gene is TRBV6-4, the J gene TRBJ1-6, with TRBD1 as a possible D gene (6 bases). The CDR3 is made up of 13 amino acids. Trimming cost V 10 bases and J 13 bases, with 20 bases left between them. CDR1 MRHNA and CDR2 SNTAGT come from the germline V gene. The CDR3 region has the DNA TGTGCCAACAAAACAGGGAGGTTAAGGCCCCTCCACTTT. It specifies CANKTGRLRPLHF.

This chain uses TRBV7-6 with TRBJ2-5; D uncertain. CDR1 and CDR2 (germline): SGHVS, FNYEAQ. The CDR3 sequence is 13 residues long. V dropped 5 bases and J dropped 5 bases, with 12 bases sitting between them. CDR3: CASSRIPAETQYF. DNA for the CDR3: TGTGCCAGCAGCAGGATCCCGGCGGAGACCCAGTACTTC.